These 27 T cell receptor beta chains came from one sample sequenced in a study of PD-L1 blockade in urothelial cancer (dated by TCRdb to between 2016 and 2019). Explained via the paper, the time point label denotes: pretreatment peripheral blood. The library was built by means of the immunoSEQ multiplex PCR assay. Sourced from immuneACCESS, this table was stored by TCRdb with only in-frame sequences that have V and J called. A share of the clones is absent; for the studies checked, an unresolved V gene accounts for under half, and the remainder has no known explanation. The sample profile shows over 75,000 clones; roughly 90% of them were found once. The top ten clonotypes cover 0.85% to 1% of the sample. Specimen: PBMCs, collected around atezolizumab (anti-PD-L1) treatment. The receptors were gathered from a woman over 75 with urothelial cancer.

The V call is TRBV27, the J call TRBJ1-2; 9 bases map to TRBD1. Losses at the gene ends were 8 bases for V and 1 base for J; bases not matched to a gene: 5. This CDR3 region has 14 residues. Germline loops: CDR1 MNHEY, CDR2 SMNVEV (reference sequence). In DNA, the CDR3 is TGTGCCAGCCGACAGGGGGTCCTTAACTATGGCTACACCTTC. It specifies CASRQGVLNYGYTF.

This CDR3 reads CASRYRDSGTQYF. Written as DNA, the CDR3 is TGTGCCAGCAGGTACCGGGACAGTGGGACCCAGTACTTC. The rearrangement uses TRBV7-9 and TRBJ2-5; TRBD1 matches 7 bases. The CDR3 is made up of 13 amino acids. The ends lost 6 bases at V and 7 bases at J; junction bases unmatched: 8. Germline CDR1 reads SEHNR; CDR2 reads FQNEAQ (reference sequence).

CDR3 residues: CASTNRGYTEAFF. The CDR3 DNA follows: TGCGCCAGCACAAACAGGGGGTACACTGAAGCTTTCTTT. The chain recombines TRBV10-1 with TRBJ1-1, with 8 nucleotides matching TRBD1. V was clipped by 7 bases and J by 3 bases; unmatched bases: 4. This CDR3 has 13 amino acids. Germline-derived CDR1 and CDR2 are WNHNN and SYGVQD (reference sequence).

V and J are TRBV27 and TRBJ1-2, with 10 bases matching TRBD1. The V gene end was trimmed by 5 bases and the J gene end by 0 bases; junction bases not matched to a gene: 9. From germline, CDR1 is MNHEY and CDR2 SMNVEV (reference sequence). The CDR3 consists of 17 residues. CDR3 protein: CASSPRTGGEANYGYTF. The CDR3, as DNA: TGTGCCAGCAGTCCACGGACAGGGGGAGAAGCTAACTATGGCTACACCTTC.

The chain is built from TRBV30 and TRBJ2-3; 8 bases are shared with TRBD2. Germline loops: CDR1 GTSNPN, CDR2 SVGIG (reference sequence). The CDR3 runs 13 residues. Unmatched junction bases numbered 4, after V lost 5 bases and J lost 3 bases. The CDR3 sequence is CAWEPGGTDTQYF. The DNA of the CDR3 is TGTGCCTGGGAACCGGGAGGGACAGATACGCAGTATTTT.

This clone is a singleton in its sample. This rearrangement joins TRBV7-9 to TRBJ1-1; D not certain. Trimming pared 5 bases from V and 4 bases from J, leaving 11 bases between. The germline V gene encodes CDR1 SEHNR and CDR2 FQNEAQ (reference sequence). The CDR3 length is 13 residues. CDR3 residues: CASSLGSLTEAFF. The CDR3 DNA sequence: TGTGCCAGCAGCCTCGGGAGCCTCACTGAAGCTTTCTTT.

This chain links TRBV30 with TRBJ2-3; 10 positions match TRBD2. V lost 5 bases to trimming and J lost 8 bases; unmatched junction nucleotides: 10. The CDR3 covers 14 residues. CDR1 and CDR2 (germline): GTSNPN, SVGIG (reference sequence). CDR3 bases: TGTGCCTGGTTACTAGCGGGGACATTCGGTACGCAGTATTTT. The encoded protein is CAWLLAGTFGTQYF.

Points on this clone: One end of the junction does not line up with germline, which may come from a read error. The rearrangement uses TRBV29-1 and TRBJ2-5; 9 nucleotides line up with TRBD2. Germline V gives CDR1 SQVTM, CDR2 ANQGSEA. The CDR3 has 11 amino acids. Here the CDR3 reads CSVEAGGTQYF. The DNA for the CDR3 is TGCAGCGTGGAAGCGGGAGGGACCCAGTACTTC.

The chain has TRBV29-1 and TRBJ2-5; D remains unclear. V was pared by 3 bases and J by 3 bases, with 8 bases between. Germline V gene data show CDR1 as SQVTM and CDR2 as ANQGSEA. CDR3 length: 12 amino acids. The CDR3, as DNA: TGCAGCGTTGACCGGTTAGAAGAGACCCAGTACTTC. It translates to CSVDRLEETQYF. The full variable domain, its missing parts supplied by reference TRBV29-1 and TRBJ2-5, is SAVISQKPSRDICQRGTSLTIQCQVDSQVTMMFWYRQQPGQSLTLIATANQGSEATYESGFVIDKFPISRPNLTFSTLTVSNMSPEDSSIYLCSVDRLEETQYFGPGTRLLVL.

The chain recombines TRBV29-1 with TRBJ1-2; D not resolved. The V gene lost 5 bases and the J gene lost 4 bases, with 11 bases spanning the gap. The CDR3 contains 12 residues. From germline, CDR1 is SQVTM and CDR2 ANQGSEA. CDR3 sequence: CSVPGFVYGYTF. The CDR3 nucleotides are TGCAGCGTTCCGGGTTTTGTCTATGGCTACACCTTC.

The chain recombines TRBV5-1 with TRBJ1-1, with a weak D call TRBD1 (6 bases). The CDR3 covers 16 residues. CDR1 is SGHRS, CDR2 YFSETQ, per germline. The V end lost 4 bases, the J end lost 0 bases, and 16 bases lay between the germline ends. CDR3 protein: CASSPGGYSMNTEAFF. In nucleotides, the CDR3 is TGCGCCAGCAGCCCGGGGGGCTATAGTATGAACACTGAAGCTTTCTTT.

This clone was observed a single time. The V and J genes are TRBV9 and TRBJ2-1; 9 bases agree with TRBD2. The CDR3 extends over 17 amino acids. Germline loops: CDR1 SGDLS, CDR2 YYNGEE. V trimming: 0 bases; J trimming: 0 bases; junction bases outside the gene matches: 4. CDR3 DNA: TGTGCCAGCAGCGTAGGGCTAGCGGGATTCTCCTACAATGAGCAGTTCTTC. Amino acids: CASSVGLAGFSYNEQFF. The variable domain in full, with the rest retrieved from reference TRBV9 and TRBJ2-1, is DSGVTQTPKHLITATGQRVTLRCSPRSGDLSVYWYQQSLDQGLQFLIQYYNGEERAKGNILERFSAQQFPDLHSELNLSSLELGDSALYFCASSVGLAGFSYNEQFFGPGTRLTVL.

V gene TRBV30 combines with J gene TRBJ2-6; weak D call: TRBD2 (5 bases). V lost 0 bases and J 2 bases, leaving 20 bases between the germline ends. The CDR3 spans 19 residues. Germline V CDR1 and CDR2: GTSNPN, SVGIG (reference sequence). The CDR3 nucleotides read TGTGCCTGGAGTGTACTTAGGCGGGCCCCAAGGACTGGGGCCAACGTCCTGACTTTC. It encodes CAWSVLRRAPRTGANVLTF. Full variable domain (outside the CDR3, taken from reference TRBV30 and TRBJ2-6): SQTIHQWPATLVQPVGSPLSLECTVEGTSNPNLYWYRQAAGRGLQLLFYSVGIGQISSEVPQNLSASRPQDRQFILSSKKLLLSDSGFYLCAWSVLRRAPRTGANVLTFGAGSRLTVL.

The chain links TRBV27 to TRBJ2-2; 10 nucleotides agree with TRBD1. Per germline, CDR1 MNHEY and CDR2 SMNVEV (reference sequence). J was trimmed by 6 bases and V by 4 bases; bases with no gene match: 11. The CDR3 contains 17 residues. Here the CDR3 reads CASSSQYGQGVSGELFF. CDR3 nucleotides: TGTGCCAGCAGTTCCCAATATGGACAGGGGGTATCCGGGGAGCTGTTTTTT.

The chain combines TRBV10-2 with TRBJ2-3; no definite D call. From germline, CDR1 is WSHSY and CDR2 SAAADI. Deletions cut 2 bases from V and 0 bases from J, with 9 bases between. This CDR3 is built from 15 residues. As DNA, the CDR3 is TGCGCCAGCAGTGAGGTAGCCCGTAGCACAGATACGCAGTATTTT. It yields the protein CASSEVARSTDTQYF.

The genes are TRBV5-6 and TRBJ2-1; D is perhaps TRBD2 (6 bases). CDR3 size: 15 residues. Between the trimmed V and J ends, which lost 0 bases and 0 bases, there was a span of 7 bases. Germline V CDR1 and CDR2: SGHDT, YYEEEE. CDR3 in amino acids: CASSLGGLSYNEQFF. The CDR3 coding sequence is TGTGCCAGCAGCTTGGGGGGACTCTCCTACAATGAGCAGTTCTTC.

V is TRBV9 and J is TRBJ2-3, with 7 bases matching TRBD2. V lost 3 bases to trimming and J lost 2 bases; unmatched junction nucleotides: 6. Germline V gene sequence: CDR1 SGDLS, CDR2 YYNGEE. The CDR3 extends over 15 amino acids. Here the CDR3 DNA reads TGTGCCAGCAGCGCGGGACTAACTTCCACAGATACGCAGTATTTT. This codes for CASSAGLTSTDTQYF.

This rearrangement joins TRBV5-1 to TRBJ2-5, with TRBD2 matching over 11 bases. The CDR3 runs to 14 residues. Unmatched junction bases numbered 2, after V lost 4 bases and J lost 3 bases. The germline V gene has CDR1 SGHRS and CDR2 YFSETQ. CDR3 bases: TGCGCCAGCAGCCAGGGACTAGCGGAAGAGACCCAGTACTTC. Its translation is CASSQGLAEETQYF. Filled out from reference TRBV5-1 and TRBJ2-5, the complete variable domain reads KAGVTQTPRYLIKTRGQQVTLSCSPISGHRSVSWYQQTPGQGLQFLFEYFSETQRNKGNFPGRFSGRQFSNSRSEMNVSTLELGDSALYLCASSQGLAEETQYFGPGTRLLVL.

This CDR3 reads CASSLAGGSGGYTF. CDR3 DNA: TGTGCCAGCAGTTTAGCGGGGGGATCCGGTGGCTACACCTTC. The chain joins TRBV28 to TRBJ1-2, with a tentative D call TRBD1 (5 bases). CDR1 is MDHEN, CDR2 SYDVKM, per germline. The CDR3 spans 14 residues. V was shortened by 2 bases and J by 7 bases, with 14 bases between the two germline ends.

The J gene is TRBJ1-2, the V gene TRBV4-2; 8 bases fit TRBD1. The V gene end was trimmed by 4 bases and the J gene end by 8 bases; junction bases not matched to a gene: 15. Germline values: CDR1 LGHNA, CDR2 YNFKEQ. CDR3 length: 16 amino acids. This chain's CDR3 is CASSPAEGQGSSGYTF. In DNA form, the CDR3 reads TGTGCCAGCAGCCCAGCCGAAGGACAGGGCTCTAGCGGCTACACCTTC.

The V and J genes are TRBV9 and TRBJ1-3, with no clear D. The V gene lost 4 bases and the J gene lost 11 bases, with 10 bases spanning the gap. The CDR3 totals 11 residues. Germline-derived CDR1 and CDR2 are SGDLS and YYNGEE. CDR3 in DNA: TGTGCCAGCAGCTCGGAGAACGCCATATATTTT. Protein sequence: CASSSENAIYF. The variable domain in full, with the rest retrieved from reference TRBV9 and TRBJ1-3, is DSGVTQTPKHLITATGQRVTLRCSPRSGDLSVYWYQQSLDQGLQFLIQYYNGEERAKGNILERFSAQQFPDLHSELNLSSLELGDSALYFCASSSENAIYFGEGSWLTVV.

This clone has more than one count but fewer than ten. The chain has TRBV14 and TRBJ1-2; 7 nucleotides agree with TRBD1. The CDR3 covers 14 residues. Germline assignment: CDR1 SGHDN and CDR2 FVKESK. Unmatched junction bases numbered 6, after V lost 0 bases and J lost 8 bases. The CDR3 DNA reads TGTGCCAGCAGCCAAGATCTTCAGGGGGGCGGCTACACCTTC. It is translated as CASSQDLQGGGYTF.

This clone appeared a few times. The chain couples TRBV18 to TRBJ1-5, with TRBD1 matching over 8 bases. Trimming removed 4 bases from V and 2 bases from J; junction bases left unmatched: 4. Germline V gene data show CDR1 as KGHSH and CDR2 as LQKENI. The CDR3 loop spans 15 amino acids. CDR3 bases: TGTGCCAGCTCACAAGACAGGGGAGGCAATCAGCCCCAGCATTTT. Amino acid sequence: CASSQDRGGNQPQHF.

This clone was seen just once. The chain uses TRBV2 and TRBJ2-1; TRBD1 agrees at 7 bases. CDR1 and CDR2 from the germline V gene are SNHLY and FYNNEI. This CDR3 has 13 amino acids. With 7 bases clipped from V and 4 bases from J, the junction kept 4 bases outside the gene matches. The CDR3 nucleotides are TGTGCCAGCACGGGACAGACTTACAATGAGCAGTTCTTC. Its translation: CASTGQTYNEQFF.

This chain uses TRBV2 with TRBJ1-1, with D perhaps TRBD1 (5 bases). The germline CDR1 and CDR2 sequences are SNHLY and FYNNEI. The CDR3 covers 13 residues. Trimming left V 4 bases short and J 8 bases short, with 14 bases between. This CDR3 is CASSVAGREEAFF. CDR3 in DNA: TGTGCCAGCAGTGTTGCAGGGCGCGAAGAAGCTTTCTTT.

The rearrangement uses TRBV29-1 and TRBJ2-7, with TRBD2 identical over 9 bases. V lost 6 bases and J lost 0; bases outside the gene matches: 6. The length of the CDR3 is 14 residues. Germline values: CDR1 SQVTM, CDR2 ANQGSEA. The chain's CDR3 is CSVSGTSSSYEQYF. DNA for the CDR3: TGCAGCGTGTCCGGGACTAGCAGCTCCTACGAGCAGTACTTC.

The chain has TRBV19 and TRBJ2-3, with 7 bases fitting TRBD2. Germline V gene lookup returns CDR1 LNHDA and CDR2 SQIVND (reference sequence). The CDR3 totals 15 residues. With 3 bases clipped from V and 4 bases from J, the junction kept 7 bases outside the gene matches. The CDR3 reads CASSIGGSDADTQYF. As DNA, the CDR3 is TGTGCCAGTAGTATCGGCGGGAGCGACGCAGATACGCAGTATTTT.